A few counts support the clone carrying this T cell receptor beta chain. Its antigen is not identified. The authors amplified TCR beta CDR3 regions from RNA transcripts. First-round RT-PCR employed HTBI primers, with a second-round multiplex PCR after it. MiXCR was run by TCRdb on the multiplex PCR reads, yielding one entry per CDR3 protein. The sample has about 740,000 distinct CDR3 sequences, approximately 40% seen once. This CDR3 comprises 17 residues. Germline assignment: CDR1 SGDLS and CDR2 YYNGEE. Between the trimmed V and J ends, which lost 5 bases and 5 bases, there was a span of 20 bases. This sample was included in a study of Graves' ophthalmopathy and Graves' hyperthyroidism. General study results and limits: Thyroid clonotypes that were expanded above 0.001 frequency mostly also appeared in blood.

The rearrangement joins TRBV9 to TRBJ2-6; tentatively, D is TRBD2 (7 bases). Sequenced input: peripheral blood. This sequence was found in an adult man with Graves' ophthalmopathy. CDR3 protein: CASRGGGAGRRANVLTF. The CDR3 DNA is TGTGCCAGCAGAGGAGGGGGGGCGGGTCGTCGGGCCAACGTCCTGACTTTC.